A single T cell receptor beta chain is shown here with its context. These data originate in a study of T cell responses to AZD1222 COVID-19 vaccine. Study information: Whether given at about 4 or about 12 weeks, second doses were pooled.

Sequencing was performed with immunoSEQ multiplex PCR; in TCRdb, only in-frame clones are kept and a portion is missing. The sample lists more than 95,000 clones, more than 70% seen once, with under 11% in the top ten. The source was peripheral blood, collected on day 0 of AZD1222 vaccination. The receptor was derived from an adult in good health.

This CDR3 is CSVWGGAGGMSGELFF. CDR3 bases: TGCAGCGTTTGGGGAGGGGCAGGGGGGATGTCCGGGGAGCTGTTTTTT. The chain links TRBV29-1 to TRBJ2-2; D may correspond to TRBD1 or TRBD2 (7 bases each). The CDR3 extends over 16 amino acids. V lost 5 bases, J lost 6 bases, and 22 bases lay in between. Germline CDR1 is SQVTM and CDR2 is ANQGSEA.